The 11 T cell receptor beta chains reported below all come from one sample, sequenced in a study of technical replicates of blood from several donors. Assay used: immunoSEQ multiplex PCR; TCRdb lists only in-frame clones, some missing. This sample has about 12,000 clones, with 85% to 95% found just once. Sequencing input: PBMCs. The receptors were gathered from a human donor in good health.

For the CDR3, the DNA is TGTGCCTGGAGCCCAAGACAGGGGGCTGGTGAAGCTTTCTTT. This gives the protein CAWSPRQGAGEAFF. The chain couples TRBV30 to TRBJ1-1; TRBD1 aligns across 10 bases. The CDR3 extends over 14 amino acids. Trimming at V came to 3 bases and at J to 7 bases, leaving 8 bases not matched to a gene. Per the germline V gene, CDR1 is GTSNPN and CDR2 is SVGIG (reference sequence).

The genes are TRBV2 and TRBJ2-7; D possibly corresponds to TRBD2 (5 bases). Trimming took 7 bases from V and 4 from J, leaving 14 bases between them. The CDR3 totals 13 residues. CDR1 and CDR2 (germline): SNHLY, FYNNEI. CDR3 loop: CASTRDFQYEQYF. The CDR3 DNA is TGTGCCAGCACCCGGGATTTTCAATACGAGCAGTACTTC.

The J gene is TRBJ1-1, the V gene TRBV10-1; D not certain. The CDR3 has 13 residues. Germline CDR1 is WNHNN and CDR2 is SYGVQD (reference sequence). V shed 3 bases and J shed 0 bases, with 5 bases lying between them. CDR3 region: CASSDQMNTEAFF. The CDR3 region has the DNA TGCGCCAGCAGTGACCAGATGAACACTGAAGCTTTCTTT.

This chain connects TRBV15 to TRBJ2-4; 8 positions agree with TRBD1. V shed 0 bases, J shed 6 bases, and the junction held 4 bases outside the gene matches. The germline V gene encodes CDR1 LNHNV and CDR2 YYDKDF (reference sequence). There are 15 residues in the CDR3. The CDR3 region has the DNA TGTGCCACCAGCAGAGATACAGGGGGAGTAAACATTCAGTACTTC. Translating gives CATSRDTGGVNIQYF.

CDR3 loop: CSVVPGETQYF. In nucleotides, the CDR3 is TGCAGCGTTGTCCCCGGGGAAACCCAGTACTTC. This chain connects TRBV29-1 to TRBJ2-5; TRBD2 is a possible D gene (5 bases). Germline assignment: CDR1 SQVTM and CDR2 ANQGSEA. CDR3 length: 11 residues. V shed 4 bases and J shed 8 bases, with 11 bases lying between them.

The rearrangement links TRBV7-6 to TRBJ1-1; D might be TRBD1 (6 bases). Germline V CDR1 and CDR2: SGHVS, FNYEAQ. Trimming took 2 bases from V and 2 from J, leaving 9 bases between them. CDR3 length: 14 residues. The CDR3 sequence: CASSLLQGNTEAFF. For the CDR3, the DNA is TGTGCCAGCAGCTTATTACAGGGAAACACTGAAGCTTTCTTT.

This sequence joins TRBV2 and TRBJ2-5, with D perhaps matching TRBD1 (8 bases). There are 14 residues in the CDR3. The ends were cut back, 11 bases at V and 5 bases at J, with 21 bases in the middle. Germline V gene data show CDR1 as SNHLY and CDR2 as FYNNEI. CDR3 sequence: CARGSGTGPETQYF. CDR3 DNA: TGTGCCCGAGGGAGCGGGACAGGCCCCGAGACCCAGTACTTC.

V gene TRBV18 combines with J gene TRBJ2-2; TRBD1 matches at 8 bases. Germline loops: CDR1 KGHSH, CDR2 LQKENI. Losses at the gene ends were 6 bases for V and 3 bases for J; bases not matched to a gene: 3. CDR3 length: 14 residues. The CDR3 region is CASSTGGHTGELFF. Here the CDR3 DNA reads TGTGCCAGCTCTACAGGGGGGCACACCGGGGAGCTGTTTTTT.

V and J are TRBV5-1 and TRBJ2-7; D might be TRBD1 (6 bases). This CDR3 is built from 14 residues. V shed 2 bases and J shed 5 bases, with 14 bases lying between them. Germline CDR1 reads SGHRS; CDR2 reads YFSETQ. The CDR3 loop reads CASSLWTEAHEQYF. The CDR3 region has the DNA TGCGCCAGCAGCTTATGGACAGAGGCCCACGAGCAGTACTTC.

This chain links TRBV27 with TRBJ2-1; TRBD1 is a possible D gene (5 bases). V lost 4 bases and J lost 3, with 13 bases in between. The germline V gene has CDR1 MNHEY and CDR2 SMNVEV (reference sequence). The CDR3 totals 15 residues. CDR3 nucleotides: TGTGCCAGCAGTTATTCACAGGACCTCTACAATGAGCAGTTCTTC. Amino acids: CASSYSQDLYNEQFF.

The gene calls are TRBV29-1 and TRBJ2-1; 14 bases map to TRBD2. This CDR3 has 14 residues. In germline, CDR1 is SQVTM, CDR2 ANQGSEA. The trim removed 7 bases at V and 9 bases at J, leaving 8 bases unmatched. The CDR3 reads CSGRGLAGASEQFF. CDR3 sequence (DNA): TGCAGCGGGAGGGGACTAGCGGGAGCGAGTGAGCAGTTCTTC.